These 27 T cell receptor beta chains came from one sample sequenced in a study of cytomegalovirus exposure and HLA in healthy donors. Use of 60 Vbeta and 13 Jbeta primers characterized the PCR. Sequencing used immunoSEQ multiplex PCR; TCRdb keeps in-frame clones, though not all of them. The sample lists some 110,000 clones, 66% occurring once. The source material was PBMCs. Source of these receptors: a man between 18 and 29 years old in good health and CMV-seronegative.

The gene calls are TRBV5-4 and TRBJ2-7, with D possibly being TRBD2 (5 bases). CDR3 length equals 16 residues. Germline values: CDR1 SGHNT, CDR2 YYREEE (reference sequence). Trimming stripped 0 bases from V and 6 bases from J, with 19 bases between. Here the CDR3 DNA reads TGTGCCAGCAGCTTGGGCAATCTAGCTGGTTTTGCCGAGCAGTACTTC. Its translation is CASSLGNLAGFAEQYF.

This clone was detected a few times. The chain couples TRBV11-3 to TRBJ1-1; the D gene is possibly TRBD1 (5 bases). This CDR3 has 14 residues. The V gene lost 2 bases and the J gene lost 0 bases, with 7 bases spanning the gap. Germline CDR1 is SGHNT and CDR2 is YENEEA. CDR3 DNA: TGTGCCAGCAGCTTAAGACAGATGAACACTGAAGCTTTCTTT. It is translated as CASSLRQMNTEAFF.

This clone was picked up a small number of times. Sequence at one end of the junction differs from germline and may be a read error. This sequence joins TRBV5-4 and TRBJ2-4; tentatively, D is TRBD2 (6 bases). The CDR3 is 13 amino acids. The germline V gene encodes CDR1 SGHNT and CDR2 YYREEE (reference sequence). CDR3 protein: CASRLVGGDIQYF. CDR3 DNA sequence: TGTGCCAGCAGGTTGGTGGGCGGGGACATTCAGTACTTC.

The chain links TRBV28 to TRBJ2-1; 8 positions agree with TRBD2. Trimming took 5 bases from V and 4 from J; bases not matched to a gene: 4. CDR3 length: 14 residues. The germline CDR1 and CDR2 sequences are MDHEN and SYDVKM. The DNA for the CDR3 is TGTGCCAGCAGTGAGGCGGGAGGATACAATGAGCAGTTCTTC. Protein product: CASSEAGGYNEQFF.

A few counts support this clone. This chain connects TRBV9 to TRBJ2-1; tentative D call: TRBD2 (6 bases). The length of the CDR3 is 15 residues. CDR1 is SGDLS, CDR2 YYNGEE, per germline. Trimming stripped 3 bases from V and 5 bases from J, with 15 bases between. The CDR3 DNA is TGTGCCAGCAGCGGGAGGGCAAGGGGAGACAATGAGCAGTTCTTC. It yields the protein CASSGRARGDNEQFF. Complete variable domain (other parts from reference TRBV9 and TRBJ2-1): DSGVTQTPKHLITATGQRVTLRCSPRSGDLSVYWYQQSLDQGLQFLIQYYNGEERAKGNILERFSAQQFPDLHSELNLSSLELGDSALYFCASSGRARGDNEQFFGPGTRLTVL.

This clone was observed once. J is TRBJ1-4 and V is TRBV18, with TRBD1 matching 9 bases. The CDR3 loop spans 15 amino acids. Germline CDR1 is KGHSH and CDR2 is LQKENI. The junction had 7 bases not matched to a gene; V was cut back by 3 bases and J by 8 bases. CDR3: CASSPPGQGEEKLFF. The CDR3, as DNA: TGTGCCAGCTCACCCCCGGGACAGGGTGAGGAAAAACTGTTTTTT.

This clone occurred once. This chain uses TRBV18 with TRBJ2-1; weak D call: TRBD1 (6 bases). From germline, CDR1 is KGHSH and CDR2 LQKENI. The germline V and J ends were trimmed by 5 bases and 2 bases, with 10 bases remaining between them. The CDR3 loop spans 14 amino acids. The CDR3 loop reads CASSTRDTYNEQFF. CDR3 DNA: TGTGCCAGCTCAACTAGGGACACCTACAATGAGCAGTTCTTC.

This clone has just one count. The chain joins TRBV28 to TRBJ2-7; 8 bases map to TRBD2. This CDR3 comprises 15 residues. CDR1 and CDR2 (germline): MDHEN, SYDVKM. The V gene end was trimmed by 0 bases and the J gene end by 2 bases; junction bases not matched to a gene: 3. The CDR3 sequence is CASSLWRAGAYEQYF. The CDR3 coding sequence is TGTGCCAGCAGTTTATGGCGAGCGGGAGCCTACGAGCAGTACTTC.

The CDR3 is CASSPFTGGYTF. As DNA, the CDR3 is TGTGCCAGCAGTCCGTTCACCGGGGGCTACACCTTC. The chain couples TRBV27 to TRBJ1-2; no firm D call. Trimming shortened V by 5 bases and J by 8 bases, and 12 bases separated the two germline ends. This CDR3 spans 12 amino acids. Germline values: CDR1 MNHEY, CDR2 SMNVEV (reference sequence).

CDR3 DNA: TGTGCCAGCAGCTTGGATCAGGATACGCAGTATTTT. This translates into CASSLDQDTQYF. The chain couples TRBV5-4 to TRBJ2-3; D gene ambiguous. Germline CDR1 and CDR2: SGHNT and YYREEE (reference sequence). The CDR3 is 12 residues long. Trimming stripped 0 bases from V and 6 bases from J, with 5 bases between.

This chain joins TRBV7-3 and TRBJ2-3, with 7 bases aligning to TRBD2. There are 13 residues in the CDR3. V trimming: 5 bases; J trimming: 8 bases; junction bases outside the gene matches: 7. Germline CDR1 and CDR2: SGHTA and FQGTGA. The CDR3: CASSPPGGGTQYF. As DNA, the CDR3 is TGTGCCAGCAGCCCGCCGGGGGGTGGTACGCAGTATTTT. Drawing the rest from reference TRBV7-3 and TRBJ2-3, the complete variable domain is GAGVSQTPSNKVTEKGKYVELRCDPISGHTALYWYRQSLGQGPEFLIYFQGTGAADDSGLPNDRFFAVRPEGSVSTLKIQRTERGDSAVYLCASSPPGGGTQYFGPGTRLTVL.

The chain recombines TRBV12-5 with TRBJ1-1, with D maybe TRBD1 (5 bases). The germline V and J ends were trimmed by 1 base and 6 bases, with 12 bases remaining between them. Germline V gives CDR1 LGHNT, CDR2 FRNRAP. The CDR3 is 14 amino acids. As DNA, the CDR3 is TGTGCTAGTGGTTTGGATCACGGGGGGGCTGAAGCTTTCTTT. Amino acids: CASGLDHGGAEAFF.

This clone is a singleton in its sample. The J gene is TRBJ2-5, the V gene TRBV5-6, with TRBD2 matching 7 bases. The CDR3 spans 14 residues. CDR1 and CDR2 from the germline V gene are SGHDT and YYEEEE. Trimming took 1 base from V and 6 from J; bases not matched to a gene: 6. The CDR3 DNA is TGTGCCAGCAGCTTGCTGACTAGCTCGCAGACCCAGTACTTC. Its translation is CASSLLTSSQTQYF.

This sequence joins TRBV19 and TRBJ2-1; D is uncertain. CDR1 and CDR2 from the germline V gene are LNHDA and SQIVND (reference sequence). V was shortened by 1 base and J by 4 bases, with 11 bases between the two germline ends. This CDR3 contains 15 residues. CDR3 in DNA: TGTGCCAGTAGTATAGTATTTGGCGGATACAATGAGCAGTTCTTC. Protein: CASSIVFGGYNEQFF.

The sample holds a few counts of this clone. The V and J genes are TRBV27 and TRBJ1-2, with TRBD1 as a possible D gene (6 bases). Germline CDR1 MNHEY, CDR2 SMNVEV (reference sequence). With 2 bases removed from V and 5 bases from J, the gap between germline ends came to 12 bases. CDR3 size: 14 residues. The CDR3 sequence is CASSLKGGGYGYTF. DNA for the CDR3: TGTGCCAGCAGTTTAAAGGGGGGGGGATATGGCTACACCTTC.

In its sample, this clone was seen once. The V gene is TRBV11-3, the J gene TRBJ2-5; TRBD2 is a possible D gene (5 bases). The CDR3 length is 13 residues. From germline, CDR1 is SGHNT and CDR2 YENEEA. The V end lost 5 bases, the J end lost 5 bases, and 12 bases lay between the germline ends. CDR3 DNA: TGTGCCAGCAGCGCCCGACCGGGGGAGACCCAGTACTTC. This gives the protein CASSARPGETQYF.

The chain employs TRBV12-2 and TRBJ2-1; TRBD2 is taken as the D call from the table, unchecked against the DNA. TRBV12-2 counts as a pseudogene. The CDR3 contains 19 residues. CDR3 bases: TGTGCAAGTCGCTTAGGCCCCGGGACTAGCGGGAGCTCCTACAATGAGCAGTTCTTC. As protein: CASRLGPGTSGSSYNEQFF.

The genes are TRBV6-5 and TRBJ1-5; 7 bases match TRBD1. The CDR3 sequence is 16 residues long. Germline CDR1 is MNHEY and CDR2 is SVGAGI. Losses at the gene ends were 4 bases for V and 3 bases for J; bases not matched to a gene: 9. The CDR3 loop reads CASSSRTKGANQPQHF. The CDR3 region has the DNA TGTGCCAGCAGTTCCCGGACCAAGGGGGCCAATCAGCCCCAGCATTTT.

The rearrangement links TRBV5-4 to TRBJ2-5; no reliable D call. V gave up 0 bases and J gave up 5 bases, with 8 bases separating them. Germline V gene data show CDR1 as SGHNT and CDR2 as YYREEE (reference sequence). The CDR3 length is 13 residues. For the CDR3, the DNA is TGTGCCAGCAGCTTGGTAGTAGAGGAGACCCAGTACTTC. Its translation: CASSLVVEETQYF.

This clone was picked up a small number of times. The V call is TRBV27, the J call TRBJ1-5; D is unresolved. Germline loops: CDR1 MNHEY, CDR2 SMNVEV (reference sequence). This CDR3 region has 15 residues. V lost 3 bases to trimming and J lost 0 bases, with 9 bases between them. The CDR3 bases are TGTGCCAGCAGTTTGTCAGGTTATAGCAATCAGCCCCAGCATTTT. Translation: CASSLSGYSNQPQHF.

This chain uses TRBV7-7 with TRBJ2-1, with D tentatively TRBD2 (5 bases). The CDR3 has 14 residues. From germline, CDR1 is SSHAT and CDR2 FNYEAQ (reference sequence). The V and J ends lost 3 bases and 5 bases respectively, with 11 bases between them. As DNA, the CDR3 is TGTGCCAGCAGCTTGGACTTCCGGGACAATGAGCAGTTCTTC. This gives the protein CASSLDFRDNEQFF. Based on the CDR3 plus reference TRBV7-7 and TRBJ2-1, the full variable domain is GAGVSQSPRYKVTKRGQDVTLRCDPISSHATLYWYQQALGQGPEFLTYFNYEAQPDKSGLPSDRFSAERPEGSISTLTIQRTEQRDSAMYRCASSLDFRDNEQFFGPGTRLTVL.

This clone has only one observation. The chain employs TRBV7-9 and TRBJ1-4; 8 nucleotides match TRBD1. The CDR3 extends over 17 amino acids. Looked up from germline, CDR1 is SEHNR and CDR2 is FQNEAQ (reference sequence). J was trimmed by 0 bases and V by 4 bases; bases with no gene match: 7. The CDR3 region is CASSSGQGLATNEKLFF. CDR3 bases: TGTGCCAGCAGCTCCGGACAGGGCCTTGCAACTAATGAAAAACTGTTTTTT.

Here the CDR3 reads CSAGTGNTEAFF. The CDR3 nucleotides read TGCAGCGCTGGGACAGGGAACACTGAAGCTTTCTTT. V gene TRBV29-1 combines with J gene TRBJ1-1; 8 bases map to TRBD1. J was trimmed by 1 base and V by 7 bases; bases with no gene match: 2. Germline V gene lookup returns CDR1 SQVTM and CDR2 ANQGSEA. The CDR3 covers 12 residues. Using reference TRBV29-1 and TRBJ1-1 for the parts outside the CDR3, the full variable domain is SAVISQKPSRDICQRGTSLTIQCQVDSQVTMMFWYRQQPGQSLTLIATANQGSEATYESGFVIDKFPISRPNLTFSTLTVSNMSPEDSSIYLCSAGTGNTEAFFGQGTRLTVV.

This clone was counted between two and nine times. The chain couples TRBV5-1 to TRBJ2-5; possibly TRBD2 for D (5 bases). The CDR3 totals 13 residues. Germline V gene lookup returns CDR1 SGHRS and CDR2 YFSETQ. Trimming cost V 0 bases and J 5 bases, with 8 bases left between them. The CDR3 here is CASSLGGWETQYF. DNA for the CDR3: TGCGCCAGCAGCTTGGGAGGGTGGGAGACCCAGTACTTC.

The chain uses TRBV5-1 and TRBJ1-2; D is unresolved. The CDR3 is 14 residues long. Germline loops: CDR1 SGHRS, CDR2 YFSETQ. Trimming removed 1 base from V and 3 bases from J, with 10 bases in between. CDR3 bases: TGCGCCAGCAGCTTGTCCGACGGAGACTATGGCTACACCTTC. This gives the protein CASSLSDGDYGYTF.

The CDR3 protein is CASRRQGAAGNTIYF. DNA of the CDR3: TGTGCCAGCAGACGACAGGGGGCAGCTGGAAACACCATATATTTT. The chain uses TRBV6-5 and TRBJ1-3; 10 bases are shared with TRBD1. The CDR3 has 15 amino acids. V shed 6 bases and J 2 bases; nucleotides not matched to a gene: 4. In germline, CDR1 is MNHEY, CDR2 SVGAGI.

Details on this clone: A junction end diverges from the germline sequence, so it may reflect a read error. The chain recombines TRBV30 with TRBJ1-1, with D perhaps matching TRBD1 (6 bases). The germline gives CDR1 GTSNPN, CDR2 SVGIG (reference sequence). The CDR3 contains 15 residues. The CDR3 sequence: CSWINLSGANTEAFF. The CDR3 DNA sequence: TGTTCCTGGATAAACCTTTCAGGGGCTAACACTGAAGCTTTCTTT.